Given below is one T cell receptor (beta chain) in context. Deletions cut 2 bases from V and 3 bases from J, with 11 bases between. The CDR3 is 15 amino acids. Germline values: CDR1 KGHDR, CDR2 SFDVKD. This entry is derived from a study of T cells in Graves' hyperthyroidism and ophthalmopathy. Amplification of TCR beta CDR3 regions was performed using RNA transcripts as template. In the first-round RT-PCR of the TCR CDR3, the HTBI primer set was used. TCRdb recomputed calls from the multiplex PCR reads with MiXCR, one row per CDR3 protein. This sample has under 600,000 distinct CDR3 sequences; about 16% occur once, and the top ten carry less than 3.5%.

This TCR came from a woman in her thirties or forties with Graves' ophthalmopathy. Sample: blood. The genes are TRBV24-1 and TRBJ2-3; a possible D gene is TRBD1 (6 bases). The CDR3 protein is CATSDSGARTDTQYF. The CDR3 DNA reads TGTGCCACCAGTGATTCAGGGGCGCGAACAGATACGCAGTATTTT.